A single sample is the source of the 32 T cell receptor beta chains below, sequenced in a study of cytomegalovirus exposure and HLA in healthy donors. The PCR contained 60 Vbeta and 13 Jbeta primers. Here immunoSEQ multiplex PCR was the method, and the copy in TCRdb shows in-frame clones only, minus some. The sample lists around 100,000 clones; about 79% were seen once. Sequenced sample: PBMCs. The receptors originated from a woman between 18 and 29 years old in good health and CMV-seropositive.

This chain joins TRBV27 and TRBJ2-3; TRBD2 aligns across 8 bases. The trim removed 2 bases at V and 0 bases at J, leaving 4 bases unmatched. The germline V gene encodes CDR1 MNHEY and CDR2 SMNVEV (reference sequence). The CDR3 contains 16 residues. The DNA of the CDR3 is TGTGCCAGCAGTTTAAAGACTAGCGCGAGCACAGATACGCAGTATTTT. Its translation is CASSLKTSASTDTQYF.

This chain joins TRBV5-1 and TRBJ2-1; tentative D call: TRBD2 (6 bases). Germline CDR1 and CDR2: SGHRS and YFSETQ. This CDR3 spans 16 amino acids. V lost 0 bases, J lost 4 bases, and 14 bases lay in between. As DNA, the CDR3 is TGCGCCAGCAGCTTGGCCGGGAGCGGGCCTTACAATGAGCAGTTCTTC. It translates to CASSLAGSGPYNEQFF.

The V gene is TRBV6-1, the J gene TRBJ1-5; tentatively, D is TRBD1 (5 bases). CDR3 length equals 18 residues. V was clipped by 1 base and J by 0 bases, with 16 bases between them. CDR1 and CDR2 from the germline V gene are MNHNS and SASEGT. In nucleotides, the CDR3 is TGTGCCAGCAGTGAAGAGGGAAGGGGCCTTCTTAGCAATCAGCCCCAGCATTTT. Protein sequence: CASSEEGRGLLSNQPQHF.

The chain uses TRBV30 and TRBJ2-7; the D is unclear. The germline V gene encodes CDR1 GTSNPN and CDR2 SVGIG (reference sequence). CDR3 size: 12 residues. V shed 6 bases and J shed 0 bases, with 9 bases lying between them. This CDR3 is CACRRSSYEQYF. The CDR3 DNA reads as TGTGCCTGCCGCAGAAGCTCCTACGAGCAGTACTTC.

The chain is built from TRBV11-2 and TRBJ2-1; D perhaps matches TRBD2 (6 bases). The CDR3 is 18 amino acids. V was cut by 5 bases and J by 7 bases, with 27 bases left in between. CDR1 is SGHAT, CDR2 FQNNGV, per germline. CDR3 protein: CASSPMGFSGTQRNEQFF. In DNA form, the CDR3 reads TGTGCCAGCAGCCCCATGGGGTTCTCCGGGACTCAGCGGAATGAGCAGTTCTTC. Full variable domain (missing parts from reference TRBV11-2 and TRBJ2-1): EAGVAQSPRYKIIEKRQSVAFWCNPISGHATLYWYQQILGQGPKLLIQFQNNGVVDDSQLPKDRFSAERLKGVDSTLKIQPAKLEDSAVYLCASSPMGFSGTQRNEQFFGPGTRLTVL.

The rearrangement links TRBV29-1 to TRBJ1-1, with D hard to call. V lost 2 bases and J 3 bases, leaving 7 bases between the germline ends. Germline CDR1 is SQVTM and CDR2 is ANQGSEA. The CDR3 totals 12 residues. The CDR3 nucleotides read TGCAGCGTTGAACTGGGCCACACTGAAGCTTTCTTT. Translating gives CSVELGHTEAFF.

The V and J genes are TRBV5-4 and TRBJ2-6; D not resolved. Germline V gene sequence: CDR1 SGHNT, CDR2 YYREEE (reference sequence). V was trimmed by 2 bases and J by 3 bases, leaving 3 bases between them. This CDR3 region has 13 residues. CDR3 DNA: TGTGCCAGCAGCTTTAGTGGGGCCAACGTCCTGACTTTC. Its protein is CASSFSGANVLTF.

The chain couples TRBV23-1 to TRBJ2-7, with D hard to call. TRBV23-1 is filed as an ORF, its function uncertain. The CDR3 is 16 residues long. V was cut by 3 bases and J by 0 bases, with 15 bases left in between. The CDR3 spells CASSQDSHQSSYEQYF. Here the CDR3 DNA reads TGCGCCAGCAGTCAGGATAGCCACCAGAGCTCCTACGAGCAGTACTTC.

V gene TRBV7-6 combines with J gene TRBJ1-5, with 7 nucleotides matching TRBD1. The CDR3 covers 15 residues. Per germline, CDR1 SGHVS and CDR2 FNYEAQ. With 1 base clipped from V and 7 bases from J, the junction kept 7 bases outside the gene matches. CDR3 sequence: CASSLGNRGGQPQHF. Here the CDR3 DNA reads TGTGCCAGCAGCTTAGGTAACAGGGGTGGGCAGCCCCAGCATTTT.

This clone was seen a few times. Here the CDR3 DNA reads TGTGCCAGCAGTTACGGGGCGCGAGCGGGAGTAAGAGAGACCCAGTACTTC. Translation: CASSYGARAGVRETQYF. This chain connects TRBV13 to TRBJ2-5; the match to TRBD2 covers 8 bases. Germline CDR1 reads PRHDT; CDR2 reads FYEKMQ (reference sequence). The CDR3 consists of 17 residues. The trim removed 6 bases at V and 4 bases at J, leaving 16 bases unmatched. Full variable domain (rest looked up from reference TRBV13 and TRBJ2-5): AAGVIQSPRHLIKEKRETATLKCYPIPRHDTVYWYQQGPGQDPQFLISFYEKMQSDKGSIPDRFSAQQFSDYHSELNMSSLELGDSALYFCASSYGARAGVRETQYFGPGTRLLVL.

The gene calls are TRBV18 and TRBJ1-5, with 7 bases identical to TRBD1. Trimming at V came to 5 bases and at J to 7 bases, leaving 8 bases not matched to a gene. The CDR3 has 14 residues. The germline CDR1 and CDR2 sequences are KGHSH and LQKENI. The CDR3: CASSSQGNGQPQHF. For the CDR3, the DNA is TGTGCCAGCTCATCACAGGGGAATGGCCAGCCCCAGCATTTT.

The sample holds a few counts of this clone. The rearrangement links TRBV5-1 to TRBJ1-2; possibly TRBD1 for D (6 bases). V lost 4 bases and J 2 bases, leaving 9 bases between the germline ends. The CDR3 loop spans 13 amino acids. The germline V gene encodes CDR1 SGHRS and CDR2 YFSETQ. CDR3 sequence (DNA): TGCGCCAGCAGCGGGACACCGAACTATGGCTACACCTTC. Translating it yields CASSGTPNYGYTF.

Only a few counts were recorded for this clone. V usage is TRBV19 and J usage is TRBJ1-2; TRBD1 agrees at 7 bases. The V gene's germline CDR1 is LNHDA and CDR2 SQIVND (reference sequence). The CDR3 totals 15 residues. V gave up 5 bases and J gave up 4 bases; unmatched junction bases: 10. CDR3: CASSRSGTVIYGYTF. CDR3 DNA sequence: TGTGCCAGTAGTCGGTCCGGGACAGTTATCTATGGCTACACCTTC.

The chain carries TRBV7-6 and TRBJ2-1; 8 nucleotides match TRBD1. Germline loops: CDR1 SGHVS, CDR2 FNYEAQ. The CDR3 contains 14 residues. J gave up 5 bases and V 3 bases, and 3 bases lay outside the gene matches. The CDR3 spells CASSFGQGHNEQFF. The CDR3 DNA is TGTGCCAGCAGCTTCGGACAGGGCCACAATGAGCAGTTCTTC.

This chain joins TRBV20-1 and TRBJ1-2, with D possibly matching TRBD1 (5 bases). This CDR3 is 10 amino acids long. Germline-derived CDR1 and CDR2 are DFQATT and SNEGSKA (reference sequence). Trimming left V 6 bases short and J 3 bases short, with 5 bases between. Here the CDR3 DNA reads TGCAGTGCAGGGGACTATGGCTACACCTTC. Protein sequence: CSAGDYGYTF.

The genes are TRBV27 and TRBJ2-1; 8 bases are a match to TRBD1. In germline, CDR1 is MNHEY, CDR2 SMNVEV (reference sequence). This CDR3 is 13 amino acids long. Trimming removed 4 bases from V and 8 bases from J; junction bases left unmatched: 4. The DNA for the CDR3 is TGTGCCAGCAGTTCCCCAGGGGGCGATGAGCAGTTCTTC. Protein sequence: CASSSPGGDEQFF.

The chain employs TRBV12-5 and TRBJ2-5, with a weak D call TRBD2 (6 bases). This CDR3 spans 13 amino acids. Per germline, CDR1 LGHNT and CDR2 FRNRAP. V was cut by 2 bases and J by 3 bases, with 7 bases left in between. In nucleotides, the CDR3 is TGTGCTAGTGGTTTGACGGGGGAAGAGACCCAGTACTTC. Encoded protein: CASGLTGEETQYF.

J is TRBJ2-3 and V is TRBV4-2; D is ambiguous. Germline V gene sequence: CDR1 LGHNA, CDR2 YNFKEQ. Between the trimmed V and J ends, which lost 1 base and 2 bases, there was a span of 4 bases. The CDR3 has 13 residues. The chain's CDR3 is CASSQGLTDTQYF. CDR3 sequence (DNA): TGTGCCAGCAGCCAAGGGCTCACAGATACGCAGTATTTT.

A word on this clone: With a much larger clone just one base away, this may be a read error. This CDR3 is also generated by other DNA sequences in the sample. CDR3 amino acids: CASSLKSESYEQYF. The CDR3 coding sequence is TGTGCCAGCAGCTTGAAATCAGAATCATACGAGCAGTACTTC. The chain is built from TRBV5-4 and TRBJ2-7; D gene uncertain. The CDR3 length is 14 residues. V dropped 1 base and J dropped 4 bases, with 12 bases sitting between them. Germline CDR1 and CDR2: SGHNT and YYREEE (reference sequence).

This clone was picked up one time. This rearrangement joins TRBV7-9 to TRBJ1-2, with D possibly matching TRBD1 (5 bases). Germline CDR1 is SEHNR and CDR2 is FQNEAQ (reference sequence). V was shortened by 4 bases and J by 8 bases, with 20 bases between the two germline ends. There are 15 residues in the CDR3. The CDR3 DNA is TGTGCCAGCAGCTCTCATTCCAGGGCATTGACAGGCTACACCTTC. Residues: CASSSHSRALTGYTF.

V gene TRBV28 combines with J gene TRBJ2-7, with 10 bases identical to TRBD1. Per germline, CDR1 MDHEN and CDR2 SYDVKM. This CDR3 is 14 amino acids long. The V and J ends lost 4 bases and 5 bases, in that order; junction bases with no gene match: 5. CDR3 sequence reads: CASSYPGTGDEQYF. CDR3 coding DNA: TGTGCCAGCAGTTACCCCGGGACAGGGGACGAGCAGTACTTC.

This clone was recorded once. V is TRBV7-2 and J is TRBJ2-5; TRBD1 might be the D (5 bases). Germline CDR1 and CDR2: SGHTA and FQGNSA. V was shortened by 3 bases and J by 1 base, with 9 bases between the two germline ends. The CDR3 covers 14 residues. The CDR3 region has the DNA TGTGCCAGCAGCTTCTGGGGCGGCCAAGAGACCCAGTACTTC. Protein: CASSFWGGQETQYF.

This rearrangement joins TRBV27 to TRBJ2-1; D is possibly TRBD1 (5 bases). Deletions cut 0 bases from V and 8 bases from J, with 14 bases between. The CDR3 spans 15 residues. The germline V gene has CDR1 MNHEY and CDR2 SMNVEV (reference sequence). The CDR3, as DNA: TGTGCCAGCAGTTTATCGTGGCAGGGCTGGGATGAGCAGTTCTTC. Translation: CASSLSWQGWDEQFF.

V gene TRBV6-4 combines with J gene TRBJ2-7, with 16 positions matching TRBD2. The CDR3 has 20 residues. J lost 5 bases, V lost 4 bases, and 17 bases had no gene match. Per the germline V gene, CDR1 is MRHNA and CDR2 is SNTAGT. CDR3 sequence (DNA): TGTGCCAGCAGTGTGGGGGGACGGCCGGGACTAGCGGGAGGGTCCCACGAGCAGTACTTC. Residues: CASSVGGRPGLAGGSHEQYF.

J is TRBJ2-3 and V is TRBV28; weak D call: TRBD1 (5 bases). V shed 2 bases and J shed 5 bases, with 11 bases lying between them. The CDR3 sequence is 14 residues long. Germline V gene data show CDR1 as MDHEN and CDR2 as SYDVKM. The CDR3 DNA follows: TGTGCCAGCAGTTTACACTTCCAGGGAGATACGCAGTATTTT. Its protein product is CASSLHFQGDTQYF.

The chain uses TRBV6-1 and TRBJ1-1; weak D call: TRBD1 (5 bases). Germline CDR1 and CDR2: MNHNS and SASEGT. CDR3 length: 15 amino acids. V was pared by 6 bases and J by 5 bases, with 19 bases between. For the CDR3, the DNA is TGTGCCAGCAGGTGGCGGGGGTTCCTCGGGACTGAAGCTTTCTTT. Translated: CASRWRGFLGTEAFF.

This clone has just one count. The chain is built from TRBV7-9 and TRBJ2-2; D gene unclear. From germline, CDR1 is SEHNR and CDR2 FQNEAQ (reference sequence). CDR3 length: 11 amino acids. The ends were cut back, 5 bases at V and 6 bases at J, with 4 bases in the middle. Written as DNA, the CDR3 is TGTGCCAGCAGCACTTCCGGGGAGCTGTTTTTT. Its protein is CASSTSGELFF.

The rearrangement joins TRBV7-2 to TRBJ2-5; D not certain. Germline CDR1 is SGHTA and CDR2 is FQGNSA. The CDR3 runs 12 residues. V was cut by 2 bases and J by 4 bases, with 5 bases left in between. CDR3 DNA: TGTGCCAGCAGCTTATTGAGAGAGACCCAGTACTTC. It translates to CASSLLRETQYF. The variable domain in full, completed from reference TRBV7-2 and TRBJ2-5, reads GAGVSQSPSNKVTEKGKDVELRCDPISGHTALYWYRQSLGQGLEFLIYFQGNSAPDKSGLPSDRFSAERTGGSVSTLTIQRTQQEDSAVYLCASSLLRETQYFGPGTRLLVL.

CDR3 region: CASSGGQLNTEAFF. Written as DNA, the CDR3 is TGTGCCAGCAGTGGGGGACAGCTGAACACTGAAGCTTTCTTT. This chain uses TRBV6-1 with TRBJ1-1, with 7 bases matching TRBD1. J lost 0 bases, V lost 4 bases, and 2 bases had no gene match. Germline V gene sequence: CDR1 MNHNS, CDR2 SASEGT. The CDR3 is 14 residues long.

The V gene is TRBV19, the J gene TRBJ1-1; the D is unclear. Germline assignment: CDR1 LNHDA and CDR2 SQIVND (reference sequence). This CDR3 is built from 15 residues. The V end was cut by 3 bases, the J end by 2 bases, with 13 bases between. In DNA, the CDR3 is TGTGCCAGTAGTATTAGCGGCAGTTCTAACACTGAAGCTTTCTTT. Protein sequence: CASSISGSSNTEAFF.

The chain links TRBV19 to TRBJ2-7, with TRBD1 matching over 7 bases. CDR1 is LNHDA, CDR2 SQIVND, per germline (reference sequence). The CDR3 covers 15 residues. V was pared by 9 bases and J by 6 bases, with 17 bases of the junction left unmatched. The CDR3 region has the DNA TGTGCCAGCAGACAGGGCCGCCGAGGAATCGTCGAGCAGTACTTC. Protein sequence: CASRQGRRGIVEQYF.

This chain joins TRBV7-2 and TRBJ1-4; 11 nucleotides match TRBD1. CDR1 and CDR2 (germline): SGHTA, FQGNSA. This CDR3 is 15 amino acids long. V gave up 5 bases and J gave up 7 bases; unmatched junction bases: 6. CDR3 sequence reads: CASSPPDRGPEKLFF. CDR3 in DNA: TGTGCCAGCAGCCCCCCGGACAGGGGGCCTGAAAAACTGTTTTTT.